Listed below are T cell receptor beta chains from one sample, sequenced in a study of T cell repertoires in cytomegalovirus infection. TCRdb analysed the reads with MiXCR anew, one entry per CDR3 protein. Among more than 65,000 distinct CDR3 sequences listed, approximately 46% were seen once. Their antigens are not known. Here the sequenced sample was CD8+ T cells from cultured PBMCs, taken from culture after CMV antigen stimulation. The source is a human donor in good health (CMV status not recorded). Some clones in this sample may be carry-over from other donors' samples. The CDR3 runs from the conserved cysteine through the conserved F or W. The order of the fields is V gene, J gene, D gene, clone size, CDR3 protein, CDR3 DNA. The D gene is left open where the match is weak. Clone size is not always given. Where it is, it says once, few, many or a class for expanded clones.

v_gene: TRBV4-3
j_gene: TRBJ1-2
d_gene: TRBD1
abundance: NA
CDR3aa: CASSHERQGANYGYTF
CDR3nt: TGCGCCAGCAGCCATGAGAGACAGGGGGCTAACTATGGCTACACCTTC

v_gene: TRBV7-6
j_gene: TRBJ2-7
d_gene: NA
abundance: few
CDR3aa: CASSLAGAYEQYF
CDR3nt: TGTGCCAGCAGCTTAGCGGGAGCCTACGAGCAGTACTTC

v_gene: TRBV19
j_gene: TRBJ2-2
d_gene: TRBD2
abundance: few
CDR3aa: CASSKIAGAPTGELFF
CDR3nt: TGTGCCAGTAGTAAGATAGCGGGGGCTCCCACCGGGGAGCTGTTTTTT

v_gene: TRBV27
j_gene: TRBJ1-1
d_gene: NA
abundance: NA
CDR3aa: CASRPTGSGNTEAFF
CDR3nt: TGTGCCAGCAGACCCACAGGTTCAGGGAACACTGAAGCTTTCTTT

v_gene: TRBV7-9
j_gene: TRBJ1-1
d_gene: TRBD1
abundance: NA
CDR3aa: CASRPWTGNTEAFF
CDR3nt: TGTGCCAGCAGACCCTGGACAGGGAACACTGAAGCTTTCTTT

v_gene: TRBV5-6
j_gene: TRBJ1-1
d_gene: NA
abundance: NA
CDR3aa: CASSFFGEEAFF
CDR3nt: TGTGCCAGCAGCTTTTTTGGGGAAGAAGCTTTCTTT

v_gene: TRBV5-1
j_gene: TRBJ2-7
d_gene: NA
abundance: NA
CDR3aa: CASSSGSYSYEQYF
CDR3nt: TGCGCCAGCAGCAGTGGCAGCTACTCCTACGAGCAGTACTTC

v_gene: TRBV6-2/TRBV6-3
j_gene: TRBJ2-1
d_gene: TRBD2
abundance: NA
CDR3aa: CASSFAGASYNEQFF
CDR3nt: TGTGCCAGCAGTTTTGCGGGAGCTTCTTACAATGAGCAGTTCTTC

v_gene: TRBV9
j_gene: TRBJ1-1
d_gene: NA
abundance: NA
CDR3aa: CASSVSGAEAFF
CDR3nt: TGTGCCAGCAGCGTATCGGGTGCTGAAGCTTTCTTT

v_gene: TRBV25-1
j_gene: TRBJ2-7
d_gene: TRBD2
abundance: NA
CDR3aa: CASSGASGGHYEQYF
CDR3nt: TGTGCCAGCAGTGGTGCTAGCGGGGGACACTACGAGCAGTACTTC

v_gene: TRBV7-3
j_gene: TRBJ2-7
d_gene: TRBD1
abundance: once
CDR3aa: CASSPGQGRNSSYEQYF
CDR3nt: TGTGCCAGCAGCCCCGGACAGGGACGGAATAGCTCCTACGAGCAGTACTTC

v_gene: TRBV9
j_gene: TRBJ2-2
d_gene: TRBD2
abundance: NA
CDR3aa: CASSDKRGGRTGELFF
CDR3nt: TGTGCCAGCAGCGACAAGCGGGGGGGCCGGACCGGGGAGCTGTTTTTT

v_gene: TRBV6-2/TRBV6-3
j_gene: TRBJ1-1
d_gene: TRBD1
abundance: NA
CDR3aa: CASSIGTGYHTEAFF
CDR3nt: TGTGCCAGCAGTATCGGGACAGGGTATCACACTGAAGCTTTCTTT

v_gene: TRBV20-1
j_gene: TRBJ2-3
d_gene: NA
abundance: NA
CDR3aa: CSASVLRDGGDTQYF
CDR3nt: TGCAGTGCTAGTGTTTTGAGGGATGGGGGAGATACGCAGTATTTT

v_gene: TRBV12-3/TRBV12-4
j_gene: TRBJ1-2
d_gene: NA
abundance: NA
CDR3aa: CASSLQPYGYTF
CDR3nt: TGTGCCAGCAGTTTGCAGCCCTATGGCTACACCTTC

v_gene: TRBV12-3/TRBV12-4
j_gene: TRBJ2-2
d_gene: NA
abundance: NA
CDR3aa: CASSFPGTPGSTGELFF
CDR3nt: TGTGCCAGCAGTTTCCCTGGGACACCCGGGAGCACCGGGGAGCTGTTTTTT

v_gene: TRBV20-1
j_gene: TRBJ2-5
d_gene: NA
abundance: NA
CDR3aa: CSAWDFQETQYF
CDR3nt: TGCAGTGCTTGGGACTTCCAAGAGACCCAGTACTTC

v_gene: TRBV10-3
j_gene: TRBJ2-7
d_gene: NA
abundance: once
CDR3aa: CAISEGSSYEQYF
CDR3nt: TGTGCCATCAGTGAGGGCAGCTCCTACGAGCAGTACTTC

v_gene: TRBV6-2/TRBV6-3
j_gene: TRBJ2-7
d_gene: NA
abundance: once
CDR3aa: CASRTTVSYEQYF
CDR3nt: TGTGCCAGCAGGACGACAGTCTCCTACGAGCAGTACTTC

v_gene: TRBV4-1
j_gene: TRBJ1-2
d_gene: NA
abundance: NA
CDR3aa: CASSPSDSTNYGYTF
CDR3nt: TGCGCCAGCAGCCCATCCGACAGTACTAACTATGGCTACACCTTC

v_gene: TRBV7-6
j_gene: TRBJ2-1
d_gene: NA
abundance: NA
CDR3aa: CASSLGIRYNEQFF
CDR3nt: TGTGCCAGCAGCTTAGGAATCAGGTACAATGAGCAGTTCTTC

v_gene: TRBV20-1
j_gene: TRBJ2-1
d_gene: TRBD1
abundance: NA
CDR3aa: CSAFHRGAYNEQFF
CDR3nt: TGCAGTGCTTTCCACAGGGGCGCCTACAATGAGCAGTTCTTC

v_gene: TRBV7-6
j_gene: TRBJ2-2
d_gene: TRBD2
abundance: NA
CDR3aa: CATGGPSEKLTGELFF
CDR3nt: TGTGCCACGGGGGGACCCTCTGAGAAGCTAACCGGGGAGCTGTTTTTT

v_gene: TRBV7-2
j_gene: TRBJ1-5
d_gene: NA
abundance: few
CDR3aa: CASSLVFERGADQPQHF
CDR3nt: TGTGCCAGCAGCTTAGTATTTGAGCGGGGGGCGGACCAGCCCCAGCATTTT

v_gene: TRBV6-2/TRBV6-3
j_gene: TRBJ2-1
d_gene: TRBD2
abundance: NA
CDR3aa: CASGDGTSGYNEQFF
CDR3nt: TGTGCCAGCGGCGACGGGACTAGCGGTTACAATGAGCAGTTCTTC

v_gene: TRBV7-8
j_gene: TRBJ2-5
d_gene: NA
abundance: NA
CDR3aa: CASSLVVRLQETQYF
CDR3nt: TGTGCCAGCAGCTTAGTAGTCAGACTCCAAGAGACCCAGTACTTC

v_gene: TRBV19
j_gene: TRBJ1-6
d_gene: NA
abundance: NA
CDR3aa: CASSSQGRTYNSPLHF
CDR3nt: TGTGCCAGTAGTAGCCAGGGCCGAACCTATAATTCACCCCTCCACTTT

v_gene: TRBV27
j_gene: TRBJ2-7
d_gene: NA
abundance: NA
CDR3aa: CASSLRGTHQEQYF
CDR3nt: TGTGCCAGCAGTTTGAGGGGGACTCATCAGGAGCAGTACTTC

v_gene: TRBV7-2
j_gene: TRBJ2-1
d_gene: NA
abundance: few
CDR3aa: CASSTKVGGVNNEQFF
CDR3nt: TGTGCCAGCAGCACAAAGGTTGGCGGGGTAAACAATGAGCAGTTCTTC

v_gene: TRBV10-3
j_gene: TRBJ2-7
d_gene: NA
abundance: few
CDR3aa: CAISALGPNSYEQYF
CDR3nt: TGTGCCATCAGTGCGTTAGGACCGAACTCCTACGAGCAGTACTTC

v_gene: TRBV7-6
j_gene: TRBJ2-7
d_gene: TRBD1
abundance: NA
CDR3aa: CASSSGQGLDKQYF
CDR3nt: TGTGCCAGCAGCTCCGGACAGGGATTGGACAAGCAGTACTTC

v_gene: TRBV19
j_gene: TRBJ2-6
d_gene: NA
abundance: NA
CDR3aa: CASTPRRPRLRSGANVLTF
CDR3nt: TGTGCCAGTACTCCAAGGAGACCCCGATTACGCTCTGGGGCCAACGTCCTGACTTTC

v_gene: TRBV27
j_gene: TRBJ1-5
d_gene: TRBD1
abundance: NA
CDR3aa: CASSPTTGYSNQPQHF
CDR3nt: TGTGCCAGCAGTCCTACGACAGGGTATAGCAATCAGCCCCAGCATTTT

v_gene: TRBV4-1
j_gene: TRBJ2-2
d_gene: TRBD2
abundance: NA
CDR3aa: CASSQAIGGAWGGTGELFF
CDR3nt: TGCGCCAGCAGCCAAGCTATCGGGGGGGCTTGGGGTGGCACCGGGGAGCTGTTTTTT

v_gene: TRBV7-2
j_gene: TRBJ1-1
d_gene: NA
abundance: few
CDR3aa: CASSSKLQPEAFF
CDR3nt: TGTGCCAGCAGTTCTAAATTGCAGCCTGAAGCTTTCTTT

v_gene: TRBV28
j_gene: TRBJ2-5
d_gene: TRBD2
abundance: NA
CDR3aa: CASSSTSGGAQETQYF
CDR3nt: TGTGCCAGCAGTTCTACTAGCGGGGGTGCCCAAGAGACCCAGTACTTC

v_gene: TRBV14
j_gene: TRBJ2-1
d_gene: TRBD2
abundance: NA
CDR3aa: CASSQDLGLAPNFYNEQFF
CDR3nt: TGTGCCAGCAGCCAAGATCTGGGACTAGCCCCGAATTTTTACAATGAGCAGTTCTTC

v_gene: TRBV20-1
j_gene: TRBJ2-7
d_gene: NA
abundance: NA
CDR3aa: CSARAGGNAYEQYF
CDR3nt: TGCAGTGCTAGGGCAGGGGGGAACGCCTACGAGCAGTACTTC

v_gene: TRBV5-1
j_gene: TRBJ1-1
d_gene: NA
abundance: NA
CDR3aa: CASSLDPRATEAFF
CDR3nt: TGCGCCAGCAGCTTGGACCCCCGGGCCACTGAAGCTTTCTTT

v_gene: TRBV7-2
j_gene: TRBJ2-3
d_gene: NA
abundance: once
CDR3aa: CASTPRGRGQGADTQYF
CDR3nt: TGTGCCAGCACTCCCCGGGGGCGGGGGCAAGGCGCAGATACGCAGTATTTT

v_gene: TRBV28
j_gene: TRBJ2-3
d_gene: TRBD2
abundance: many
CDR3aa: CASSLSELADAGDTQYF
CDR3nt: TGTGCCAGCAGTTTATCGGAACTAGCGGACGCAGGAGATACGCAGTATTTT

v_gene: TRBV4-2
j_gene: TRBJ2-7
d_gene: NA
abundance: few
CDR3aa: CASSQEPPGSLAEQYF
CDR3nt: TGTGCCAGCAGCCAAGAGCCTCCGGGGTCATTGGCCGAGCAGTACTTC

v_gene: TRBV7-6
j_gene: TRBJ2-7
d_gene: NA
abundance: NA
CDR3aa: CASSRGTWEQYF
CDR3nt: TGTGCCAGCAGCCGCGGGACTTGGGAGCAGTACTTC

v_gene: TRBV7-6
j_gene: TRBJ2-3
d_gene: TRBD1
abundance: NA
CDR3aa: CASSLVGTGYTPQYF
CDR3nt: TGTGCCAGCAGCTTAGTCGGGACAGGGTATACCCCCCAGTATTTT

v_gene: TRBV7-8
j_gene: TRBJ2-2
d_gene: NA
abundance: NA
CDR3aa: CASSLDSRLAAMIGELFF
CDR3nt: TGTGCCAGCAGCTTAGACTCTCGGCTAGCCGCAATGATCGGGGAGCTGTTTTTT

v_gene: TRBV6-1
j_gene: TRBJ2-2
d_gene: TRBD2
abundance: few
CDR3aa: CASSEESGGPTGELFF
CDR3nt: TGTGCCAGCAGTGAAGAATCGGGGGGGCCAACCGGGGAGCTGTTTTTT

v_gene: TRBV7-8
j_gene: TRBJ2-2
d_gene: TRBD2
abundance: many
CDR3aa: CASGTSGDLTGELFF
CDR3nt: TGTGCCAGCGGGACTAGCGGGGATCTTACCGGGGAGCTGTTTTTT

v_gene: TRBV5-5
j_gene: TRBJ2-1
d_gene: NA
abundance: NA
CDR3aa: CASSMGPASGEQFF
CDR3nt: TGTGCCAGCAGCATGGGACCCGCAAGTGGTGAGCAGTTCTTC

v_gene: TRBV7-2
j_gene: TRBJ2-7
d_gene: TRBD1
abundance: few
CDR3aa: CASSLAGQGAREQYF
CDR3nt: TGTGCCAGCAGCTTAGCCGGACAGGGGGCGAGAGAGCAGTACTTC

v_gene: TRBV4-2
j_gene: TRBJ2-1
d_gene: NA
abundance: NA
CDR3aa: CASSQERRNNEQFF
CDR3nt: TGTGCCAGCAGCCAAGAGCGGCGGAACAATGAGCAGTTCTTC

v_gene: TRBV24-1
j_gene: TRBJ2-4
d_gene: TRBD1
abundance: few
CDR3aa: CATSDAGTGGTAKNIQYF
CDR3nt: TGTGCCACCAGTGATGCCGGGACAGGGGGGACAGCCAAAAACATTCAGTACTTC

v_gene: TRBV11-1
j_gene: TRBJ1-1
d_gene: NA
abundance: NA
CDR3aa: CASSLAPTGPGTEAFF
CDR3nt: TGTGCCAGCAGCTTAGCCCCGACAGGTCCGGGGACTGAAGCTTTCTTT

v_gene: TRBV7-4
j_gene: TRBJ2-7
d_gene: NA
abundance: NA
CDR3aa: CASSPTGTQPYEQYF
CDR3nt: TGTGCCAGCAGCCCCACCGGGACGCAACCCTACGAGCAGTACTTC

v_gene: TRBV5-1
j_gene: TRBJ1-2
d_gene: NA
abundance: NA
CDR3aa: CASSGGHYGYTF
CDR3nt: TGCGCCAGCAGCGGGGGTCACTATGGCTACACCTTC